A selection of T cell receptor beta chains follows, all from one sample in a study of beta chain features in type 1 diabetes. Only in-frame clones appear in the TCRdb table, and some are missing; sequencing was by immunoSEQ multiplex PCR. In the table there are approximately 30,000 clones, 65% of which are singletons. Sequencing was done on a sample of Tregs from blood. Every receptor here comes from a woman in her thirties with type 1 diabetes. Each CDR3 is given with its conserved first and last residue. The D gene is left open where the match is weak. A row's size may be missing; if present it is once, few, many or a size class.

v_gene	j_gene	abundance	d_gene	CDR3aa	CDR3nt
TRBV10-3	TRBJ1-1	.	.	CASRTDGRNTEAFF	TGTGCCAGCAGAACGGACGGGAGAAACACTGAAGCTTTCTTT
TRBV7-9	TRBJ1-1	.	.	CASSLDRATEAFF	TGTGCCAGCAGCTTAGACAGGGCCACTGAAGCTTTCTTT
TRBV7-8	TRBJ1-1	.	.	CASSLEVMRGPGTMNTEAFF	TGTGCCAGCAGCTTAGAAGTGATGCGGGGGCCGGGTACGATGAACACTGAAGCTTTCTTT
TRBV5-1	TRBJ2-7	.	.	CASSLEGRSDEQYF	TGCGCCAGCAGCTTAGAGGGGAGGTCTGACGAGCAGTACTTC
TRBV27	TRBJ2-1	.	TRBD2	CASSFRGLAGSYNEQFF	TGTGCCAGCAGTTTCCGAGGACTAGCGGGGTCCTACAATGAGCAGTTCTTC
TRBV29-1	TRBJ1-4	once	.	CSVVWQGNEKLFF	TGCAGCGTTGTCTGGCAGGGAAATGAAAAACTGTTTTTT
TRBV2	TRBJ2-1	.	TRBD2	CASRAELAGSYNEQFF	TGTGCCAGCAGAGCCGAACTAGCGGGTTCCTACAATGAGCAGTTCTTC
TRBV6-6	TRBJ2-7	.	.	CASSYLASSTYEQYF	TGTGCCAGCAGTTACCTAGCTAGCAGCACATACGAGCAGTACTTC
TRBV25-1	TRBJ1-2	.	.	CASSTASPNYGYTF	TGTGCCAGCAGTACAGCTTCCCCTAACTATGGCTACACCTTC
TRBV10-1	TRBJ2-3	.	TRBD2	CASSEYRETSGTDTQYF	TGCGCCAGCAGTGAGTATCGTGAGACTAGCGGAACAGATACGCAGTATTTT
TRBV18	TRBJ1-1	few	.	CASSPFGNTEAFF	TGTGCCAGCTCACCGTTCGGGAACACTGAAGCTTTCTTT
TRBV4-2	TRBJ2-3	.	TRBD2	CASSSKLAGWTDTQYF	TGTGCCAGCAGCTCGAAACTAGCGGGTTGGACAGATACGCAGTATTTT
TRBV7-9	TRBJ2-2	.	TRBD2	CAALAGAANTGELFF	TGTGCCGCACTAGCGGGAGCGGCGAACACCGGGGAGCTGTTTTTT
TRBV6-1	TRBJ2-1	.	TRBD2	CASSAKRDQRELNNEQFF	TGTGCCAGCAGTGCTAAAAGGGACCAGCGGGAGTTGAACAATGAGCAGTTCTTC
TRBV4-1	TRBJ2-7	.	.	CASSLGVGVSGTYEQYF	TGCGCCAGCAGCCTCGGGGTGGGGGTTAGCGGAACCTACGAGCAGTACTTC
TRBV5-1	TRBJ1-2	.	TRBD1	CASSLGDRGLGYTF	TGCGCCAGCAGCTTGGGGGACAGAGGGCTTGGCTACACCTTC
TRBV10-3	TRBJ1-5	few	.	CAISAGVSNQPQHF	TGTGCCATCAGTGCGGGGGTTAGCAATCAGCCCCAGCATTTT
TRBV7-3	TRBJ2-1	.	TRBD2	CASSFLAGVYEQFF	TGTGCCAGCAGCTTTCTAGCGGGAGTATATGAGCAGTTCTTC
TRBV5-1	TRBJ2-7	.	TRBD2	CASRPTPGRPINEQYF	TGCGCCAGCAGACCCACCCCCGGGAGGCCGATAAACGAGCAGTACTTC
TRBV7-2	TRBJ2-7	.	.	CASSLASGPAYEQYF	TGTGCCAGCAGCTTAGCTAGCGGACCAGCCTACGAGCAGTACTTC
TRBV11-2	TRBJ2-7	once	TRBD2	CASSLSGSSYEQYF	TGTGCCAGCAGCCTTAGCGGGAGCTCCTACGAGCAGTACTTC
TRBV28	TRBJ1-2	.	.	CASSSLTVNYGYTF	TGTGCCAGCAGTTCCCTGACAGTTAACTATGGCTACACCTTC
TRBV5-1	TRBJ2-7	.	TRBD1	CASSFRQGYEQYF	TGCGCCAGCAGCTTCCGACAGGGCTACGAGCAGTACTTC
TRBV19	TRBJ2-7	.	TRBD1	CASSTGTAPFPYEQYF	TGTGCCAGTAGTACCGGGACAGCACCTTTTCCCTACGAGCAGTACTTC
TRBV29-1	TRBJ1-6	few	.	CSVQGSYNSPLHF	TGCAGCGTTCAGGGCTCCTATAATTCACCCCTCCACTTT
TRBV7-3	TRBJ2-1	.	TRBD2	CASSLNPAGAGNEQFF	TGTGCCAGCAGCTTAAATCCAGCGGGAGCGGGGAATGAGCAGTTCTTC
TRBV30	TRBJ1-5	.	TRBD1	CAWRRDRGHLDDQPQHF	TGTGCCTGGAGGAGGGACAGGGGTCATCTAGATGATCAGCCCCAGCATTTT
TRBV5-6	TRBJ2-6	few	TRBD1	CASRTGVDSGANVLTF	TGTGCCAGCAGGACAGGGGTTGACTCTGGGGCCAACGTCCTGACTTTC
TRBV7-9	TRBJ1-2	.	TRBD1	CASSSDRQGAYYGYTF	TGTGCCAGCAGCTCAGACCGACAGGGGGCTTACTATGGCTACACCTTC
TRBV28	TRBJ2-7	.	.	CASRTTGSSYEQYF	TGTGCCAGCAGAACGACAGGCAGCTCCTACGAGCAGTACTTC
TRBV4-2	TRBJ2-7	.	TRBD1	CASRYGGQGTYEQYF	TGTGCCAGCAGATACGGGGGACAGGGGACCTACGAGCAGTACTTC
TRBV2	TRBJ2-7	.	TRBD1	CASKQTGTGYEQYF	TGTGCCAGCAAGCAGACAGGGACGGGCTACGAGCAGTACTTC
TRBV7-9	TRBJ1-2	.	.	CASSLGQNNYGYTF	TGTGCCAGCAGCCTGGGGCAGAATAACTATGGCTACACCTTC
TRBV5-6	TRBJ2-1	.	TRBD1	CASSRKDRAYNEQFF	TGTGCCAGCAGCCGAAAGGACAGGGCGTACAATGAGCAGTTCTTC
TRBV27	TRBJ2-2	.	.	CASSLDTYTGELFF	TGTGCCAGCAGTTTAGACACTTACACCGGGGAGCTGTTTTTT
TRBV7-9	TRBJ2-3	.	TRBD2	CASSLDSGSTDTQYF	TGTGCCAGCAGCTTAGATAGCGGGAGCACAGATACGCAGTATTTT
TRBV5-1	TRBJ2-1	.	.	CASSLAFNEQFF	TGCGCCAGCAGCTTGGCTTTCAATGAGCAGTTCTTC
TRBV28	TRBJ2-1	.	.	CASSTQTSAYNEQFF	TGTGCCAGCAGTACACAGACTAGTGCCTACAATGAGCAGTTCTTC
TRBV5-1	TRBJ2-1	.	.	CASSFVGSYNEQFF	TGCGCCAGCAGCTTCGTGGGGAGCTACAATGAGCAGTTCTTC
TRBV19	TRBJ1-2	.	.	CASTTDKSSGYTF	TGTGCCAGTACCACGGACAAATCCAGTGGCTACACCTTC
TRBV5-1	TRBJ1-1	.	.	CASSLRTLNTEAFF	TGCGCCAGCAGCTTGAGGACTCTGAACACTGAAGCTTTCTTT